The clone carrying this T cell receptor beta chain was seen many times. V was pared by 6 bases and J by 2 bases, with 8 bases of the junction left unmatched. Germline CDR1 reads SQVTM; CDR2 reads ANQGSEA. The CDR3 length is 14 residues. Researchers prepared the TCRbeta library using unique molecular identifiers, the study reports. TCRdb analysed the PCR reads with MiXCR anew, one entry per CDR3 protein. The table lists 190,000 or so distinct CDR3 sequences, roughly 15% of them singletons. These data originate in a study of T-cell reconstitution after alpha-beta-depleted transplantation in children. The material sequenced was PBMCs from the stem cell graft donor, taken from the stem cell graft. The receptor was isolated from a human donor who donated a stem cell graft to a child with acute lymphoblastic leukemia. The rearrangement joins TRBV29-1 to TRBJ2-7; 9 nucleotides align to TRBD1. The DNA for the CDR3 is TGCAGCGTCTCAAGGGACAGGGCGCCCTACGAGCAGTACTTC. Its translation: CSVSRDRAPYEQYF.